The 22 T cell receptor beta chains below were found in one sample sequenced in a study of circulating tumor DNA in untreated peripheral T-cell lymphoma. Using immunoSEQ multiplex PCR, the repertoire was profiled, and TCRdb retains in-frame clones only, with some absent. The sample includes around 5,000 clones, around 70% of them seen just once. The specimen was tumor tissue. Receptors originate from a human donor with peripheral T-cell lymphoma.

The chain is built from TRBV19 and TRBJ2-6; 11 nucleotides match TRBD1. CDR1 and CDR2 (germline): LNHDA, SQIVND (reference sequence). This CDR3 contains 18 residues. V shed 10 bases and J 0 bases; nucleotides not matched to a gene: 11. DNA of the CDR3: TGTGCCACCTCACCTGGACAGGGGGCACCCTCTGGGGCCAACGTCCTGACTTTC. Encoded protein: CATSPGQGAPSGANVLTF.

This rearrangement joins TRBV10-3 to TRBJ2-1, with 10 nucleotides matching TRBD2. The CDR3 length is 16 residues. Germline V gene lookup returns CDR1 ENHRY and CDR2 SYGVKD. V lost 10 bases to trimming and J lost 2 bases; unmatched junction nucleotides: 11. DNA of the CDR3: TGTGCCAGTAGTCCCGTTAGCGGGAGGACCTACAATGAGCAGTTCTTC. As protein: CASSPVSGRTYNEQFF.

The chain couples TRBV12-5 to TRBJ2-3; D is unresolved. Germline CDR1 and CDR2: LGHNT and FRNRAP. The CDR3 is 16 amino acids. The ends were cut back, 0 bases at V and 1 base at J, with 11 bases in the middle. The CDR3, as DNA: TGTGCTAGTGGTTTGGTACTAAGGTTGGGCACAGATACGCAGTATTTT. This translates into CASGLVLRLGTDTQYF.

V and J are TRBV18 and TRBJ1-1; TRBD1 agrees at 9 bases. V lost 3 bases, J lost 4 bases, and 9 bases stayed unmatched. The CDR3 runs 16 residues. Germline V gene lookup returns CDR1 KGHSH and CDR2 LQKENI. CDR3 nucleotide sequence: TGTGCCAGCTCACCGAGGCAGGACAGGGGAGGCACTGAAGCTTTCTTT. This encodes CASSPRQDRGGTEAFF. The entire variable domain, with the rest obtained from reference TRBV18 and TRBJ1-1, is as follows: NAGVMQNPRHLVRRRGQEARLRCSPMKGHSHVYWYRQLPEEGLKFMVYLQKENIIDESGMPKERFSAEFPKEGPSILRIQQVVRGDSAAYFCASSPRQDRGGTEAFFGQGTRLTVV.

The chain has TRBV12-5 and TRBJ1-2; D is undetermined. Germline V gives CDR1 LGHNT, CDR2 FRNRAP. CDR3 length: 13 residues. The V end lost 6 bases, the J end lost 4 bases, and 12 bases lay between the germline ends. The CDR3: CASGPDGTYGYTF. The CDR3, as DNA: TGTGCTAGTGGACCCGACGGAACCTATGGCTACACCTTC.

This clone has just a few counts. This rearrangement joins TRBV28 to TRBJ2-3; 11 bases agree with TRBD2. The V segment lost 6 bases and the J segment 3 bases; nucleotides outside the gene matches: 8. Per germline, CDR1 MDHEN and CDR2 SYDVKM. The CDR3 extends over 16 amino acids. The CDR3 nucleotides are TGTGCCAGCAGCCTGACGACTAGCGGGACTACAGATACGCAGTATTTT. Protein product: CASSLTTSGTTDTQYF.

This chain links TRBV11-3 with TRBJ1-1, with D unresolved. The CDR3 is made up of 15 amino acids. The V and J ends lost 3 bases and 0 bases respectively, with 11 bases between them. CDR1 and CDR2 from the germline V gene are SGHNT and YENEEA. The CDR3 sequence is CASSFRPPMNTEAFF. The CDR3 DNA reads as TGTGCCAGCAGCTTTAGGCCACCAATGAACACTGAAGCTTTCTTT.

This chain uses TRBV19 with TRBJ2-5, with 7 bases aligning to TRBD1. The CDR3 spans 13 residues. Germline CDR1 is LNHDA and CDR2 is SQIVND (reference sequence). The V segment lost 6 bases and the J segment 5 bases; nucleotides outside the gene matches: 6. The CDR3 DNA follows: TGTGCCAGTAGCTCGACAGGGTCTGAGACCCAGTACTTC. Translation: CASSSTGSETQYF.

The chain links TRBV18 to TRBJ2-5; TRBD1 matches at 11 bases. The CDR3 length is 15 residues. The trim removed 3 bases at V and 4 bases at J, leaving 4 bases unmatched. Germline V gene sequence: CDR1 KGHSH, CDR2 LQKENI. The CDR3 DNA follows: TGTGCCAGCTCACCGCCGGGACAGGGGGGAGAGACCCAGTACTTC. Amino acid sequence: CASSPPGQGGETQYF.

The chain links TRBV23-1 to TRBJ2-2, with D maybe TRBD2 (6 bases). TRBV23-1 belongs to the ORF category, with a function that is uncertain. The CDR3 is made up of 17 amino acids. The V gene lost 6 bases and the J gene lost 6 bases, with 23 bases spanning the gap. The CDR3 nucleotides are TGCGCCAGCAGCCAAGATCAGGGTGCGGGATTGGCCGGGGAGCTGTTTTTT. Protein: CASSQDQGAGLAGELFF.

The chain employs TRBV6-8 and TRBJ1-3; 7 nucleotides align to TRBD1. The germline V gene encodes CDR1 MNHGY and CDR2 SAAAGT. With 2 bases clipped from V and 1 base from J, the junction kept 8 bases outside the gene matches. This CDR3 has 17 residues. CDR3 bases: TGTGCCAGCAGTTACGCCGCAGGGACAGCTTCTGGAAACACCATATATTTT. It translates to CASSYAAGTASGNTIYF.

In this sample, this clone turned up a few times. The chain combines TRBV29-1 with TRBJ1-5; tentatively, D is TRBD1 (5 bases). V dropped 4 bases and J dropped 5 bases, with 9 bases sitting between them. CDR3 length: 12 residues. CDR1 SQVTM and CDR2 ANQGSEA come from the germline V gene. The CDR3 coding sequence is TGCAGCGTTGCAGGGTACGATCAGCCCCAGCATTTT. Amino acid sequence: CSVAGYDQPQHF.

The chain links TRBV19 to TRBJ1-5, with D perhaps TRBD1 (5 bases). The CDR3 covers 16 residues. Trimming shortened V by 7 bases and J by 7 bases, and 23 bases separated the two germline ends. Germline assignment: CDR1 LNHDA and CDR2 SQIVND (reference sequence). In DNA, the CDR3 is TGTGCCAGTACCCCACTCCGGACGGGGGGAGAGCAGCCCCAGCATTTT. Translating it yields CASTPLRTGGEQPQHF.

The chain carries TRBV6-8 and TRBJ2-6, with D unresolved. Per the germline V gene, CDR1 is MNHGY and CDR2 is SAAAGT. V lost 2 bases and J lost 4, with 9 bases in between. The length of the CDR3 is 15 residues. CDR3 residues: CASSYVGFGANVLTF. CDR3 nucleotide sequence: TGTGCCAGCAGTTACGTGGGGTTCGGGGCCAACGTCCTGACTTTC.

The genes are TRBV10-3 and TRBJ2-4; D gene unclear. The CDR3 length is 13 residues. V lost 0 bases, J lost 10 bases, and 10 bases lay in between. Germline CDR1 ENHRY, CDR2 SYGVKD. The CDR3 is CAISESLGGIQYF. The CDR3 DNA follows: TGTGCCATCAGTGAGTCGTTGGGTGGAATTCAGTACTTC.

The gene calls are TRBV18 and TRBJ2-7, with D possibly TRBD1 on 6 matching bases. Germline assignment: CDR1 KGHSH and CDR2 LQKENI. The length of the CDR3 is 14 residues. Trimming stripped 1 base from V and 6 bases from J, with 13 bases between. The CDR3 is CASSPQGVGGEQYF. CDR3 bases: TGTGCCAGCTCACCACAGGGGGTAGGGGGCGAGCAGTACTTC.

This rearrangement joins TRBV28 to TRBJ2-7, with D maybe TRBD2 (6 bases). V was pared by 4 bases and J by 3 bases, with 10 bases between. This CDR3 has 13 amino acids. Germline CDR1 is MDHEN and CDR2 is SYDVKM. CDR3 region: CASSWVGGYEQYF. DNA of the CDR3: TGTGCCAGCAGTTGGGTGGGGGGCTACGAGCAGTACTTC.

This clone came up a few times. The CDR3 sequence is CASREGPKGTDEKLFF. In nucleotides, the CDR3 is TGTGCCAGCAGAGAGGGGCCGAAAGGAACAGATGAAAAACTGTTTTTT. V is TRBV25-1 and J is TRBJ1-4, with TRBD1 as a possible D gene (5 bases). The germline V and J ends were trimmed by 6 bases and 6 bases, with 20 bases remaining between them. The CDR3 runs to 16 residues. Per germline, CDR1 MGHDK and CDR2 SYGVNS.

The gene calls are TRBV29-1 and TRBJ2-1; TRBD2 is a possible D gene (5 bases). CDR3 length: 14 residues. The germline V gene has CDR1 SQVTM and CDR2 ANQGSEA. Trimming shortened V by 4 bases and J by 3 bases, and 13 bases separated the two germline ends. The DNA of the CDR3 is TGCAGCGTTGTTGGTGGGAGTTACTACAATGAGCAGTTCTTC. Translation: CSVVGGSYYNEQFF.

A few counts support this clone. This chain joins TRBV18 and TRBJ2-7; D is uncertain. The germline CDR1 and CDR2 sequences are KGHSH and LQKENI. The CDR3 runs to 13 residues. The V end was cut by 6 bases, the J end by 2 bases, with 11 bases between. This CDR3 reads CASSPKQAYEQYF. The CDR3 DNA sequence: TGTGCCAGCTCCCCCAAGCAAGCCTACGAGCAGTACTTC.

Concerning this clone: The germline gene is not matched at one end of the junction; a read error may be the cause. V is TRBV5-1 and J is TRBJ2-1, with D tentatively TRBD2 (5 bases). CDR3 length: 14 amino acids. Germline loops: CDR1 SGHRS, CDR2 YFSETQ. The DNA for the CDR3 is TGCGCCAGCAGCTCCGGAGACTACTACAATGAACAGTTCTTC. Residues: CASSSGDYYNEQFF. The full variable domain, with the rest looked up from reference TRBV5-1 and TRBJ2-1, is KAGVTQTPRYLIKTRGQQVTLSCSPISGHRSVSWYQQTPGQGLQFLFEYFSETQRNKGNFPGRFSGRQFSNSRSEMNVSTLELGDSALYLCASSSGDYYNEQFFGPGTRLTVL.

CDR3 DNA: TGCAGCGTAGGGACTAGCGGGGATTACAATGAGCAGTTCTTC. Translation: CSVGTSGDYNEQFF. The chain carries TRBV29-1 and TRBJ2-1, with 13 bases fitting TRBD2. This CDR3 has 14 amino acids. Unmatched junction bases numbered 3, after V lost 6 bases and J lost 4 bases. CDR1 is SQVTM and CDR2 is ANQGSEA in the germline V gene.